This TCR beta chain was sequenced during a study of cytomegalovirus exposure and HLA in healthy donors. Regarding the study as a whole: In an earlier analysis, most TCR beta V segments were productive about 87% or about 30% of the time. A reported reduction in N-insertions relative to the approximately 600-donor mean was seen in an Asian-associated ancestry cluster in a later analysis. The study put some 160 TCR beta chains on its list as cytomegalovirus-associated.

A remark on this clone: What it recognizes is unknown.

Primers: 60 Vbeta forward and 13 Jbeta reverse. TCRdb's copy holds only in-frame clones and misses some; the assay was immunoSEQ multiplex PCR. The sample has some 150,000 clones; 76% are singletons. Sample: PBMCs. The receptor comes from a female donor in good health and CMV-seropositive.

In DNA form, the CDR3 reads TGTGCCAGCAGTTTATTGGGACAGGCTGGAAACACCATATATTTT. This codes for CASSLLGQAGNTIYF. The V gene is TRBV28, the J gene TRBJ1-3; 8 bases match TRBD1. This CDR3 is built from 15 residues. Trimming took 1 base from V and 2 from J; bases not matched to a gene: 1. Germline CDR1 reads MDHEN; CDR2 reads SYDVKM.